These T cell receptor beta chains were read from a single sample in a study of blood T cell repertoires in COVID-19. Here immunoSEQ multiplex PCR was the method, and the copy in TCRdb shows in-frame clones only, minus some. Altogether roughly 80,000 clones are present, approximately 82% being singletons, with the ten largest covering 8.5% to 10%. Sequencing was carried out using peripheral blood. The receptors stem from a human donor in a cohort sampled during active COVID-19. Both conserved end residues are part of each CDR3. The D gene is left open where the match is weak. Clone size appears in some rows only: once, few, many, or a class for an expanded clone.

abundance: -; j_gene: TRBJ2-1; v_gene: TRBV5-5; d_gene: TRBD2; CDR3nt: TGTGCCAGCAGCGGGACTAGGGAGGATGAGCAGTTCTTC; CDR3aa: CASSGTREDEQFF
abundance: -; j_gene: TRBJ2-3; v_gene: TRBV3-1/TRBV3-2; d_gene: TRBD2; CDR3nt: TGTGCCAGCAGCCCGCGGGGGGACGACACAGATACGCAGTATTTT; CDR3aa: CASSPRGDDTDTQYF
abundance: -; j_gene: TRBJ2-3; v_gene: TRBV4-1; d_gene: TRBD1; CDR3nt: TGCGCCAGCAGCCAACTGACAGGGGCCCGACTATCGCTCGATACGCAGTATTTT; CDR3aa: CASSQLTGARLSLDTQYF
abundance: -; j_gene: TRBJ2-3; v_gene: TRBV7-3; d_gene: -; CDR3nt: TGTGCCAGCAGCTTATCGGGGCCGGGCGGGACTAGCACAGATACGCAGTATTTT; CDR3aa: CASSLSGPGGTSTDTQYF
abundance: once; j_gene: TRBJ1-5; v_gene: TRBV7-8; d_gene: TRBD1; CDR3nt: TGTGCCAGCAGCTACGACAGGGGCGCTCAGCCCCAGCATTTT; CDR3aa: CASSYDRGAQPQHF
abundance: few; j_gene: TRBJ2-7; v_gene: TRBV6-5; d_gene: TRBD1; CDR3nt: TGTGCCAGCACCAAGGAGACAGGGACCTACGAGCAGTACTTC; CDR3aa: CASTKETGTYEQYF
abundance: -; j_gene: TRBJ1-4; v_gene: TRBV28; d_gene: TRBD1; CDR3nt: TGTGCCAGCAGTTTCTATTTAACAGGGGGTTCTAATGAAAAACTGTTTTTT; CDR3aa: CASSFYLTGGSNEKLFF
abundance: once; j_gene: TRBJ1-2; v_gene: TRBV9; d_gene: TRBD1; CDR3nt: TGTGCCAGCAGCAGAGGGGACAGGGGAGCTAACTATGGCTACACCTTC; CDR3aa: CASSRGDRGANYGYTF
abundance: -; j_gene: TRBJ1-3; v_gene: TRBV7-9; d_gene: -; CDR3nt: TGTGCCAGCAGCCCCCAAAGGGGCTCTGGAAACACCATATATTTT; CDR3aa: CASSPQRGSGNTIYF
abundance: -; j_gene: TRBJ1-5; v_gene: TRBV6-5; d_gene: -; CDR3nt: TGTGCCAGCAGCGCCGGACTGACTGATCAGCCCCAGCATTTT; CDR3aa: CASSAGLTDQPQHF
abundance: -; j_gene: TRBJ1-1; v_gene: TRBV5-4; d_gene: -; CDR3nt: TGTGCCAGCAGCTTGGGACGGGGGGGAAACACTGAAGCTTTCTTT; CDR3aa: CASSLGRGGNTEAFF
abundance: once; j_gene: TRBJ2-7; v_gene: TRBV19; d_gene: -; CDR3nt: TGTGCCAGTAGTATAGTCGGCGAAGGGGTCTACGAGCAGTACTTC; CDR3aa: CASSIVGEGVYEQYF
abundance: once; j_gene: TRBJ2-5; v_gene: TRBV9; d_gene: TRBD1; CDR3nt: TGTGCCAGCAGCGCCCGGGGACAGGGGGCGGAGACCCAGTACTTC; CDR3aa: CASSARGQGAETQYF
abundance: -; j_gene: TRBJ1-3; v_gene: TRBV7-6; d_gene: TRBD1; CDR3nt: TGTGCCAGCAGCTCCACCAACAGGGGCTCTGGAAACACCATATATTTT; CDR3aa: CASSSTNRGSGNTIYF
abundance: few; j_gene: TRBJ2-7; v_gene: TRBV15; d_gene: -; CDR3nt: TGTGCCACCAGCAGAGATGCCAGGGAAGGCTACGAGCAGTACTTC; CDR3aa: CATSRDAREGYEQYF
abundance: -; j_gene: TRBJ2-1; v_gene: TRBV6-5; d_gene: -; CDR3nt: TGTGCCAGCAGTTCCCGGACAGTCTCCTACAATGAGCAGTTCTTC; CDR3aa: CASSSRTVSYNEQFF
abundance: -; j_gene: TRBJ2-1; v_gene: TRBV11-1; d_gene: TRBD1; CDR3nt: TGTGCCAGCAGCTCTACAGGGGGACAGAGAGGAAATGAGCAGTTCTTC; CDR3aa: CASSSTGGQRGNEQFF
abundance: -; j_gene: TRBJ2-7; v_gene: TRBV4-1; d_gene: -; CDR3nt: TGCGCCAGCAGCTTCCGACGGGAAAGCTCCTACGAGCAGTACTTC; CDR3aa: CASSFRRESSYEQYF
abundance: -; j_gene: TRBJ2-7; v_gene: TRBV6-5; d_gene: -; CDR3nt: TGTGCCAGCAGTTACCCCCGAGTGGGCCGGTACGAGCAGTACTTC; CDR3aa: CASSYPRVGRYEQYF
abundance: -; j_gene: TRBJ1-1; v_gene: TRBV7-2; d_gene: TRBD1; CDR3nt: TGTGCCAGCGACCCAGGAGGAGGGGGCTCCTTACTTCTCTTT; CDR3aa: CASDPGGGGSLLLF
abundance: -; j_gene: TRBJ2-7; v_gene: TRBV9; d_gene: TRBD2; CDR3nt: TGTGCCAGCAGCGTAGGGGGAGGGACGGTGTCTCACGAGCAGTACTTC; CDR3aa: CASSVGGGTVSHEQYF
abundance: once; j_gene: TRBJ2-5; v_gene: TRBV12-3/TRBV12-4; d_gene: TRBD1; CDR3nt: TGTGCCAGTACGACAGGGATAGAGACCCAGTACTTC; CDR3aa: CASTTGIETQYF
abundance: -; j_gene: TRBJ1-3; v_gene: TRBV19; d_gene: -; CDR3nt: TGTGCCAGTAGTATCACAACAGGCGGATCTGGAAACACCATATATTTT; CDR3aa: CASSITTGGSGNTIYF
abundance: -; j_gene: TRBJ1-2; v_gene: TRBV11-3; d_gene: TRBD1; CDR3nt: TGTGCCAGCACTAAAGAAGGGACAGGGGGCCGTAACTATGGCTACACCTTC; CDR3aa: CASTKEGTGGRNYGYTF
abundance: -; j_gene: TRBJ1-4; v_gene: TRBV19; d_gene: TRBD1; CDR3nt: TGTGCCAGTAGTATCCCCGGGACAGGGGGACCAACTAATGAAAAACTGTTTTTT; CDR3aa: CASSIPGTGGPTNEKLFF
abundance: once; j_gene: TRBJ2-3; v_gene: TRBV21-1; d_gene: -; CDR3nt: TGTGCCAGCAGCGGACGCGACAGGGACACAGATACGCAGTATTTT; CDR3aa: CASSGRDRDTDTQYF
abundance: -; j_gene: TRBJ2-3; v_gene: TRBV5-3; d_gene: -; CDR3nt: TGTGCCAGAATCCGCCAGGGTAGGACAGATACGCAGTATTTT; CDR3aa: CARIRQGRTDTQYF
abundance: -; j_gene: TRBJ2-3; v_gene: TRBV20-1; d_gene: -; CDR3nt: TGCAGTGCAACTGCGGGAGATACGCAGTATTTT; CDR3aa: CSATAGDTQYF
abundance: few; j_gene: TRBJ2-7; v_gene: TRBV5-6; d_gene: TRBD2; CDR3nt: TGTGCCAGCAGCTACTGGGGACTAGCGGGAGGTGGGTACGAGCAGTACTTC; CDR3aa: CASSYWGLAGGGYEQYF
abundance: few; j_gene: TRBJ1-5; v_gene: TRBV5-1; d_gene: -; CDR3nt: TGCGCCAGCAGCTTGGGTCCAGAAAGCAATCAGCCCCAGCATTTT; CDR3aa: CASSLGPESNQPQHF
abundance: -; j_gene: TRBJ2-1; v_gene: TRBV27; d_gene: -; CDR3nt: TGTGCCAGCAGTTTAAGTTGGGGCGGCCACAATGAGCAGTTCTTC; CDR3aa: CASSLSWGGHNEQFF
abundance: few; j_gene: TRBJ1-2; v_gene: TRBV3-1/TRBV3-2; d_gene: TRBD1; CDR3nt: TGTGCCAGCAGCCCATCGGGACAGGGCCCCTATGGCTACACCTTC; CDR3aa: CASSPSGQGPYGYTF
abundance: few; j_gene: TRBJ1-5; v_gene: TRBV2; d_gene: TRBD1; CDR3nt: TGTGCCAGCAGGGGGCAGGGGGCCAATCAGCCCCAGCATTTT; CDR3aa: CASRGQGANQPQHF
abundance: -; j_gene: TRBJ2-1; v_gene: TRBV11-1; d_gene: TRBD2; CDR3nt: TGTGCCAGCAGCCCCCAGGGAGCGGGAGGTGATTCGGGGGAGTTCTTC; CDR3aa: CASSPQGAGGDSGEFF
abundance: -; j_gene: TRBJ1-2; v_gene: TRBV5-1; d_gene: TRBD1; CDR3nt: TGCGCCAGCAGCTTAGTGACAGGGGAAGATGGCTACACCTTC; CDR3aa: CASSLVTGEDGYTF